This TCR beta chain was sequenced for a study of radiation and T cells in renal cell carcinoma. Notes on the study in general: Without pretreatment biopsies, baseline tumor clonotype presence was undetermined. Top tumor clonotypes rose in blood 2 weeks post-radiation, then contracted.

Of note for this clone: What it binds is not known.

Specified time point: blood 4 weeks post-SBRT, at nephrectomy. The treatment was: 15 Gy SBRT to primary tumor, nephrectomy 4 weeks later. Sequencing was performed with immunoSEQ multiplex PCR; in TCRdb, only in-frame clones are kept and a portion is missing. The table shows over 60,000 clones, with around four fifths occurring only once. CDR1 MDHEN and CDR2 SYDVKM come from the germline V gene. The CDR3 has 18 residues. Trimming pared 2 bases from V and 1 base from J, leaving 18 bases between. V usage is TRBV28 and J usage is TRBJ1-5, with D hard to call. This receptor was identified in a woman aged 55-70 years with renal cell carcinoma. The specimen comprised blood, sampled from a patient whose treatment included radiotherapy and nephrectomy. The CDR3 spells CASSLMGWGTPSNQPQHF. The CDR3 DNA is TGTGCCAGCAGTTTAATGGGGTGGGGAACCCCAAGCAATCAGCCCCAGCATTTT.